Here is one TCR beta chain with its context. What it recognizes is unknown. CDR1 and CDR2 (germline): SNHLY, FYNNEI. V lost 11 bases and J 7 bases, leaving 17 bases between the germline ends. There are 13 residues in the CDR3. This specimen comes from a study of T cell responses to AZD1222 COVID-19 vaccine. Whole-study findings and limits: When two AZD1222 doses had been given, Spike-specific TCR breadth and depth rose.

Assay used: immunoSEQ multiplex PCR; TCRdb lists only in-frame clones, some missing. The sample carries around 99,000 clones, approximately 94% recorded once. This TCR was sampled from an adult in good health. This rearrangement joins TRBV2 to TRBJ1-4, with D unresolved. The source material was peripheral blood, sampled on day 0 of AZD1222 vaccination. The CDR3 sequence: CAQCRGEGEKLFF. For the CDR3, the DNA is TGTGCCCAATGTCGGGGTGAAGGTGAAAAACTGTTTTTT. Supplemented by reference TRBV2 and TRBJ1-4, the full variable domain reads EPEVTQTPSHQVTQMGQEVILRCVPISNHLYFYWYRQILGQKVEFLVSFYNNEISEKSEIFDDQFSVERPDGSNFTLKIRSTKLEDSAMYFCAQCRGEGEKLFFGSGTQLSVL.